Below are 12 T cell receptor beta chains sequenced from a single sample in a study of T cells in Graves' hyperthyroidism and ophthalmopathy (dated by TCRdb to between 2018 and 2021). Receptors were amplified or captured by multiplex PCR. The sequencer listed for this sample is Illumina HiSeq 2000. Amplification of TCR beta CDR3 regions was carried out from RNA transcripts. The TCR CDR3 was subjected to a first round of RT-PCR using the HTBI primer set and the Qiagen OneStep RT-PCR kit. Starting from the raw public reads, TCRdb applied fastp trimming at Q25, assembled clones with MiXCR and retained in-frame beta chains. Merged by CDR3 protein, the rows form single entries marked with the most common genes and DNA. This sample comprises about 840,000 distinct CDR3 sequences, roughly 40% of them detected only once. The top ten clones comprise 8% to 9% of the sample. Sequencing input: blood. The receptor set was obtained from a man aged 18 to 35 with Graves' hyperthyroidism.

This clonotype was seen only once. V is TRBV9 and J is TRBJ1-1; D is uncertain. Germline V gene data show CDR1 as SGDLS and CDR2 as YYNGEE. The CDR3 has 16 residues. Between the trimmed V and J ends, which lost 0 bases and 4 bases, there was a span of 16 bases. The CDR3 DNA reads TGTGCCAGCAGCGTAGGCCTCGGGAGGGCTGGCACTGAAGCTTTCTTT. Translated, it gives CASSVGLGRAGTEAFF.

This chain joins TRBV6-5 and TRBJ1-5; D might be TRBD1 (5 bases). Germline-derived CDR1 and CDR2 are MNHEY and SVGAGI. The ends were cut back, 4 bases at V and 5 bases at J, with 9 bases in the middle. This CDR3 has 13 residues. The CDR3 spells CASSWGPDQPQHF. The CDR3 coding sequence is TGTGCCAGCAGTTGGGGCCCTGATCAGCCCCAGCATTTT.

This clonotype appeared many times. The V and J genes are TRBV7-2 and TRBJ1-3; 10 bases are shared with TRBD1. V was clipped by 4 bases and J by 4 bases; unmatched bases: 4. Germline loops: CDR1 SGHTA, CDR2 FQGNSA. The CDR3 has 15 amino acids. The CDR3 DNA reads TGTGCCAGCAGCTCGGACAGGGGGACCGGAAACACCATATATTTT. This encodes CASSSDRGTGNTIYF.

V usage is TRBV7-2 and J usage is TRBJ2-3; perhaps TRBD2 as D (5 bases). Germline-derived CDR1 and CDR2 are SGHTA and FQGNSA. Trimming took 5 bases from V and 5 from J, leaving 20 bases between them. This CDR3 is 16 amino acids long. CDR3 sequence (DNA): TGTGCCAGCAGCCGGGATAGGAGAGGGTCGGGAGATACGCAGTATTTT. This codes for CASSRDRRGSGDTQYF.

This clonotype was recorded many times. The J gene is TRBJ1-5, the V gene TRBV2, with D possibly being TRBD1 (5 bases). The CDR3 has 13 amino acids. CDR1 is SNHLY and CDR2 is FYNNEI in the germline V gene. Trimming stripped 10 bases from V and 3 bases from J, with 13 bases between. In DNA form, the CDR3 reads TGTGCCACCACACAGGAAATCAATCAGCCCCAGCATTTT. It specifies CATTQEINQPQHF.

CDR3 loop: CASRDRGLGQPQHF. CDR3 in DNA: TGTGCCAGCAGAGACAGGGGGCTTGGTCAGCCCCAGCATTTT. The V gene is TRBV10-3, the J gene TRBJ1-5; 10 bases are shared with TRBD1. The V and J ends lost 10 bases and 6 bases, in that order; junction bases with no gene match: 9. Germline V CDR1 and CDR2: ENHRY, SYGVKD. This CDR3 region has 14 residues.

The V call is TRBV24-1, the J call TRBJ1-2; TRBD1 matches at 11 bases. Unmatched junction bases numbered 7, after V lost 4 bases and J lost 7 bases. The CDR3 totals 15 residues. Per germline, CDR1 KGHDR and CDR2 SFDVKD. This CDR3 reads CATSERTGGDGGYTF. The CDR3 coding sequence is TGTGCCACCAGTGAAAGGACAGGGGGCGATGGTGGCTACACCTTC.

The V and J genes are TRBV14 and TRBJ2-6, with a tentative D call TRBD1 (5 bases). The V end lost 0 bases, the J end lost 3 bases, and 12 bases lay between the germline ends. The germline V gene has CDR1 SGHDN and CDR2 FVKESK. The CDR3 spans 17 residues. CDR3 bases: TGTGCCAGCAGCCAAGAGTTAGGGGCTGGTGGGGCCAACGTCCTGACTTTC. As protein: CASSQELGAGGANVLTF. Full variable domain (outside the CDR3, taken from reference TRBV14 and TRBJ2-6): EAGVTQFPSHSVIEKGQTVTLRCDPISGHDNLYWYRRVMGKEIKFLLHFVKESKQDESGMPNNRFLAERTGGTYSTLKVQPAELEDSGVYFCASSQELGAGGANVLTFGAGSRLTVL.

V usage is TRBV7-2 and J usage is TRBJ1-2; D gene unclear. Per germline, CDR1 SGHTA and CDR2 FQGNSA. CDR3 length: 14 amino acids. The germline V and J ends were trimmed by 4 bases and 3 bases, with 12 bases remaining between them. The DNA of the CDR3 is TGTGCCAGCAGCTCAGCGGAACAGTACTATGGCTACACCTTC. Its translation is CASSSAEQYYGYTF.

This clonotype appeared many times. DNA for the CDR3: TGCAGCGTTGGGGGACAGGGGCGTAGCGGGGAGCTGTTTTTT. Its protein product is CSVGGQGRSGELFF. The chain couples TRBV29-1 to TRBJ2-2, with TRBD1 identical over 10 bases. The germline CDR1 and CDR2 sequences are SQVTM and ANQGSEA. Trimming cost V 4 bases and J 7 bases; bases outside gene matches: 6. The CDR3 totals 14 residues.

The chain combines TRBV2 with TRBJ1-2; D might be TRBD1 (6 bases). The CDR3 length is 14 residues. Germline CDR1 is SNHLY and CDR2 is FYNNEI. V lost 8 bases, J lost 7 bases, and 20 bases lay in between. Written as DNA, the CDR3 is TGTGCCAGCTCACCTGGACAGTTCGACGGTGGCTACACCTTC. Encoded protein: CASSPGQFDGGYTF. The whole variable domain, filled in from reference TRBV2 and TRBJ1-2, reads EPEVTQTPSHQVTQMGQEVILRCVPISNHLYFYWYRQILGQKVEFLVSFYNNEISEKSEIFDDQFSVERPDGSNFTLKIRSTKLEDSAMYFCASSPGQFDGGYTFGSGTRLTVV.

This chain uses TRBV10-3 with TRBJ2-5; D possibly uses TRBD1 or TRBD2 (6 bases each). Germline V lookup: CDR1 ENHRY, CDR2 SYGVKD. The CDR3 has 15 amino acids. V was shortened by 10 bases and J by 1 base, with 19 bases between the two germline ends. CDR3 protein: CASTPRGLPQETQYF. The CDR3 DNA reads TGTGCCAGCACTCCCCGGGGGCTCCCCCAAGAGACCCAGTACTTC.